Listed below are T cell receptor beta chains from one sample, sequenced in a study of T cell repertoires in cytomegalovirus infection. TCRdb re-called the reads with MiXCR, one entry per CDR3 protein. The top ten clones hold roughly a quarter of a sample with 450,000 to 550,000 distinct CDR3 sequences, 15% to 20% of them seen once. The sample taken for sequencing was CD8+ T cells from PBMCs. These receptors came from a human donor in good health (CMV status not recorded). Some clones in this sample may be carry-over from other donors' samples. Both conserved end residues are part of each CDR3. A D gene is named only where the DNA matches it firmly. Where a row states a size, it is once, few, many or the class of an expanded clone; other rows omit it.

v_call	clone_size	d_call	j_call	cdr3_aa	cdr3_nt
TRBV7-3	many	TRBD1	TRBJ1-1	CASSRGGQLPMNTEAFF	TGTGCCAGCAGCCGAGGGGGACAGTTACCCATGAACACTGAAGCTTTCTTT
TRBV9	.	.	TRBJ1-2	CASSVGDSSNYGYTF	TGTGCCAGCAGCGTAGGCGACAGCTCTAACTATGGCTACACCTTC
TRBV6-2/TRBV6-3	.	TRBD1	TRBJ1-5	CASSPQGGSNQPQHF	TGTGCCAGCAGTCCACAGGGGGGAAGCAATCAGCCCCAGCATTTT
TRBV9	.	TRBD2	TRBJ2-1	CASSVSTTSGTNDEQFF	TGTGCCAGCAGCGTTTCCACGACTAGCGGAACAAACGATGAGCAGTTCTTC
TRBV12-5	many	.	TRBJ1-4	CASLENEKLFF	TGTGCTAGTCTGGAGAATGAAAAACTGTTTTTT
TRBV7-6	many	.	TRBJ1-2	CASSLARGYGYTF	TGTGCCAGCAGCTTAGCCAGAGGGTATGGCTACACCTTC
TRBV27	few	TRBD1	TRBJ1-3	CASRTGQGGGNTIYF	TGTGCCAGCAGAACGGGACAGGGAGGTGGAAACACCATATATTTT
TRBV5-6	few	.	TRBJ2-4	CASSSRLVENIQYF	TGTGCCAGCAGCTCTCGACTAGTAGAGAACATTCAGTACTTC
TRBV4-1	.	.	TRBJ1-1	CASSLGEPTEAFF	TGCGCCAGCAGCCTCGGGGAGCCCACTGAAGCTTTCTTT
TRBV28	many	.	TRBJ2-2	CASTLRQTNTGELFF	TGTGCCAGCACTCTGAGGCAGACGAACACCGGGGAGCTGTTTTTT
TRBV11-1	many	TRBD2	TRBJ2-1	CASSLERDSSYNEQFF	TGTGCCAGCAGCTTAGAGCGGGATAGCTCCTACAATGAGCAGTTCTTC
TRBV6-5	few	.	TRBJ1-2	CASIGPQNYGYTF	TGTGCCAGCATCGGGCCGCAGAACTATGGCTACACCTTC
TRBV23-1	.	.	TRBJ2-6	CASRSEAGDVEGTGANVLTF	TGCGCCAGCAGGTCCGAGGCTGGGGACGTGGAAGGGACTGGGGCCAACGTCCTGACTTTC
TRBV27	once	.	TRBJ2-1	CASFYGGQQFF	TGTGCCAGCTTTTATGGGGGGCAGCAGTTCTTC
TRBV6-5	.	TRBD1	TRBJ2-2	CASSYSTGGTTGELFF	TGTGCCAGCAGTTACTCGACAGGGGGGACGACCGGGGAGCTGTTTTTT
TRBV9	.	.	TRBJ2-4	CASSAGQGKAKNIQYF	TGTGCCAGCAGCGCGGGGCAGGGAAAAGCCAAAAACATTCAGTACTTC
TRBV28	many	TRBD1	TRBJ1-5	CASSKGTGGAWNQPQHF	TGTGCCAGCAGTAAGGGGACAGGGGGCGCTTGGAATCAGCCCCAGCATTTT
TRBV6-2/TRBV6-3	few	.	TRBJ1-2	CASSYIVDYGYTF	TGTGCCAGCAGTTATATCGTGGACTATGGCTACACCTTC
TRBV7-6	many	.	TRBJ2-7	CASSLEVSSYEQYF	TGTGCCAGCAGCTTAGAGGTCAGCTCCTACGAGCAGTACTTC
TRBV12-3/TRBV12-4	many	TRBD1	TRBJ2-3	CASRGQVTDTQYF	TGTGCCAGCAGGGGACAGGTCACAGATACGCAGTATTTT
TRBV19	.	TRBD2	TRBJ2-7	CASKPGLAASYEQYF	TGTGCCAGTAAACCGGGACTAGCGGCTTCCTACGAGCAGTACTTC
TRBV19	many	.	TRBJ1-5	CASSIGGINQPQHF	TGTGCCAGTAGTATCGGCGGGATCAATCAGCCCCAGCATTTT
TRBV11-1	many	.	TRBJ2-1	CASSRRTPYNEQFF	TGTGCCAGCAGCCGTCGGACTCCTTACAATGAGCAGTTCTTC
TRBV7-9	many	.	TRBJ2-7	CASSPDLLEQYF	TGTGCCAGCAGCCCGGACCTCCTCGAGCAGTACTTC